A selection of T cell receptor beta chains follows, all from one sample in a study of T cell responses to AZD1222 COVID-19 vaccine. Clones were read by immunoSEQ multiplex PCR, and TCRdb kept only the in-frame ones, dropping some. This sample has approximately 99,000 clones, with approximately 90% found just once. Here the sequenced sample was peripheral blood, taken 28 days after the second AZD1222 dose. The source is an adult who received the AZD1222 COVID-19 vaccine. Each CDR3 is given with its conserved first and last residue. A D gene is named only where the DNA matches it firmly. For some rows the clone size is stated as once, few or many, or as a class when expanded; others skip it.

CDR3aa | CDR3nt | j_gene | len | abundance | v_gene | d_gene
CASSYSRTGGAYEQYF | TGTGCCAGCAGTTACTCCCGGACAGGGGGGGCCTACGAGCAGTACTTC | TRBJ2-7 | 16 | NA | TRBV6-6 | TRBD1
CASSSWSILINYGYTF | TGTGCCAGCAGTAGTTGGTCGATATTGATTAACTATGGCTACACCTTC | TRBJ1-2 | 16 | NA | TRBV28 | NA
CASSPPGYAYEQYF | TGTGCCAGCTCACCACCGGGGTACGCCTACGAGCAGTACTTC | TRBJ2-7 | 14 | NA | TRBV18 | NA
CASSTPSGGWNQPQHF | TGTGCCAGCAGCACGCCCTCCGGGGGCTGGAATCAGCCCCAGCATTTT | TRBJ1-5 | 16 | NA | TRBV28 | NA
CASSPSPQYF | TGTGCCAGCAGTCCCTCCCCCCAGTACTTC | TRBJ2-5 | 10 | NA | TRBV27 | NA
CASSLEGTGIDSNQPQHF | TGTGCCAGCAGCCTCGAGGGGACAGGGATCGATAGCAATCAGCCCCAGCATTTT | TRBJ1-5 | 18 | NA | TRBV4-2 | TRBD1
CASSHAGSLAFF | TGTGCCAGCAGCCACGCGGGGAGTCTTGCTTTCTTT | TRBJ1-1 | 12 | NA | TRBV3-1/TRBV3-2 | NA
CASSLEPSGTNTEAFF | TGCGCCAGCAGCTTGGAGCCCTCCGGGACGAACACTGAAGCTTTCTTT | TRBJ1-1 | 16 | NA | TRBV5-1 | NA
CASSLLAEQNEQFF | TGTGCCAGCAGCTTACTAGCGGAGCAGAATGAGCAGTTCTTC | TRBJ2-1 | 14 | NA | TRBV5-4 | TRBD2
CASSLLSHGTDTQYF | TGTGCCAGCAGCTTGTTGTCCCATGGCACAGATACGCAGTATTTT | TRBJ2-3 | 15 | NA | TRBV11-2 | NA
CASSVDGSFKSQYF | TGTGCCAGCAGTGTAGACGGCAGCTTCAAATCGCAGTACTTC | TRBJ2-7 | 14 | NA | TRBV28 | NA
CASSETPFRANQPQHF | TGTGCCAGCAGTGAGACCCCTTTCAGGGCTAATCAGCCCCAGCATTTT | TRBJ1-5 | 16 | NA | TRBV6-1 | NA
CASSSTASSGNTIYF | TGTGCCAGCAGTTCCACAGCGAGCTCTGGAAACACCATATATTTT | TRBJ1-3 | 15 | once | TRBV6-5 | NA
CSAPTGMVQYF | TGCAGTGCCCCGACCGGGATGGTACAGTACTTC | TRBJ2-4 | 11 | NA | TRBV20-1 | NA
CAISITVNTEAFF | TGTGCCATCAGTATAACGGTGAACACTGAAGCTTTCTTT | TRBJ1-1 | 13 | NA | TRBV10-3 | NA
CASSPGRIAGGTDTQYF | TGTGCCAGTAGTCCCGGGCGTATAGCGGGCGGGACAGATACGCAGTATTTT | TRBJ2-3 | 17 | NA | TRBV19 | TRBD2
CASSRFGGNTGELFF | TGTGCCAGCAGCCGCTTTGGAGGGAACACCGGGGAGCTGTTTTTT | TRBJ2-2 | 15 | few | TRBV28 | NA
CASRDLAGTDTQYF | TGCGCCAGCAGAGATCTGGCCGGGACAGATACGCAGTATTTT | TRBJ2-3 | 14 | NA | TRBV5-1 | NA
CASSISGRQGHQPQHF | TGTGCCAGTAGTATTAGCGGTCGGCAGGGCCATCAGCCCCAGCATTTT | TRBJ1-5 | 16 | NA | TRBV19 | NA
CASSERRDNQPQHF | TGTGCCAGCAGTGAACGCAGGGACAATCAGCCCCAGCATTTT | TRBJ1-5 | 14 | NA | TRBV2 | NA
CASSLSNIGGSSTDTQYF | TGTGCCAGTAGCCTGTCCAACATCGGGGGGAGTAGCACAGATACGCAGTATTTT | TRBJ2-3 | 18 | few | TRBV19 | TRBD2
CASSQDQGYEQYF | TGCGCCAGCAGCCAAGATCAGGGTTACGAGCAGTACTTC | TRBJ2-7 | 13 | medium-sized | TRBV4-3 | NA
CAWSAPPGRIEQYF | TGTGCCTGGAGTGCCCCCCCGGGTCGGATCGAGCAGTACTTC | TRBJ2-7 | 14 | NA | TRBV30 | NA
CASSLGGRSGNTIYF | TGTGCCAGCAGTTTAGGAGGACGCTCTGGAAACACCATATATTTT | TRBJ1-3 | 15 | once | TRBV28 | NA
CASSLDPTGYGYTF | TGTGCCAGCAGCTTAGACCCGACAGGGTATGGCTACACCTTC | TRBJ1-2 | 14 | NA | TRBV11-2 | TRBD1
CASSVQPNTEAFF | TGTGCCAGCAGCGTACAACCGAACACTGAAGCTTTCTTT | TRBJ1-1 | 13 | NA | TRBV9 | NA
CASSYSMRYGYTF | TGTGCCAGCAGTTACTCGATGCGCTATGGCTACACCTTC | TRBJ1-2 | 13 | NA | TRBV6-5 | NA
CASSIKGLAGGGEQFF | TGTGCCAGTAGTATCAAAGGGCTAGCGGGGGGCGGTGAGCAGTTCTTC | TRBJ2-1 | 16 | NA | TRBV19 | TRBD2
CASSLLRRDREDTEAFF | TGTGCCAGCAGCCTCCTGCGCCGGGACAGGGAAGACACTGAAGCTTTCTTT | TRBJ1-1 | 17 | NA | TRBV14 | TRBD1
CATSDRTRGTGELFF | TGTGCCACCAGTGATCGGACTAGGGGGACCGGGGAGCTGTTTTTT | TRBJ2-2 | 15 | NA | TRBV24-1 | NA
CASSEYLGNTEAFF | TGTGCCAGCAGTGAATATCTGGGGAACACTGAAGCTTTCTTT | TRBJ1-1 | 14 | NA | TRBV6-1 | NA
CASSAQGGGFYEQYF | TGTGCCAGCAGTGCACAAGGAGGGGGTTTCTACGAGCAGTACTTC | TRBJ2-7 | 15 | NA | TRBV27 | NA
CASSFGTGNEQYF | TGCGCCAGCAGCTTCGGGACAGGGAACGAGCAGTACTTC | TRBJ2-7 | 13 | NA | TRBV5-1 | TRBD1
CASSGDSSSYEQYF | TGTGCCAGCAGTGGGGACAGTTCATCCTACGAGCAGTACTTC | TRBJ2-7 | 14 | NA | TRBV2 | TRBD1
CASSRPLGGETQYF | TGCGCCAGCAGCCGCCCGCTAGGGGGGGAGACCCAGTACTTC | TRBJ2-5 | 14 | NA | TRBV5-1 | NA
CASSPRDFQETQYF | TGTGCCAGCAGCCCTCGGGACTTCCAAGAGACCCAGTACTTC | TRBJ2-5 | 14 | NA | TRBV9 | NA
CASSQDTARAYNEQFF | TGCGCCAGCAGCCAAGATACCGCTAGAGCCTACAATGAGCAGTTCTTC | TRBJ2-1 | 16 | NA | TRBV4-1 | NA
CASSPGQSGEKLFF | TGTGCCAGCTCACCTGGACAGTCGGGAGAAAAACTGTTTTTT | TRBJ1-4 | 14 | NA | TRBV18 | NA
CASSKSMNREVYGYTF | TGTGCCAGCAGTAAATCCATGAACAGGGAGGTCTATGGCTACACCTTC | TRBJ1-2 | 16 | NA | TRBV28 | NA
CASSIAATNEKLFF | TGTGCCAGCAGCATCGCTGCAACTAATGAAAAACTGTTTTTT | TRBJ1-4 | 14 | NA | TRBV6-2/TRBV6-3 | NA
CATSRVDEKLFF | TGTGCCACCAGCAGAGTAGACGAAAAACTGTTTTTT | TRBJ1-4 | 12 | NA | TRBV15 | NA
CASSQVVGRVDNQPQHF | TGCGCCAGCAGCCAAGTAGTAGGCAGGGTAGACAATCAGCCCCAGCATTTT | TRBJ1-5 | 17 | NA | TRBV4-1 | NA
CASSLKLLATNEKLFF | TGTGCCAGCTCACTCAAACTCCTTGCAACTAATGAAAAACTGTTTTTT | TRBJ1-4 | 16 | NA | TRBV18 | NA
CASSRTLAGGAAQETQYF | TGTGCCAGCAGCCGGACTTTAGCGGGGGGGGCGGCCCAAGAGACCCAGTACTTC | TRBJ2-5 | 18 | NA | TRBV11-2 | TRBD2
CAWTQGGTEAFF | TGTGCCTGGACTCAGGGGGGCACTGAAGCTTTCTTT | TRBJ1-1 | 12 | NA | TRBV30 | TRBD1
CASSRIGMRAGGTYEQYF | TGTGCCAGCAGCCGGATTGGGATGCGAGCGGGCGGGACCTACGAGCAGTACTTC | TRBJ2-7 | 18 | NA | TRBV11-2 | NA
CASASQENTEAFF | TGTGCCAGCGCCTCACAGGAGAACACTGAAGCTTTCTTT | TRBJ1-1 | 13 | NA | TRBV2 | NA
CASSSNGGTEAFF | TGTGCCAGCAGCTCAAACGGTGGCACTGAAGCTTTCTTT | TRBJ1-1 | 13 | once | TRBV7-3 | NA
CASSIRPGTSGLTGDTQYF | TGTGCCAGCAGCATCCGTCCCGGGACTAGCGGTCTTACGGGAGATACGCAGTATTTT | TRBJ2-3 | 19 | NA | TRBV9 | TRBD2
CASSQDSGRNTDTQYF | TGCGCCAGCAGCCAAGATAGCGGGAGAAACACAGATACGCAGTATTTT | TRBJ2-3 | 16 | NA | TRBV4-3 | TRBD2
CASSESTHTGTEAFF | TGTGCCAGCAGTGAGAGCACCCACACAGGGACTGAAGCTTTCTTT | TRBJ1-1 | 15 | NA | TRBV6-1 | NA
CASRVGAQAQAQHF | TGTGCCAGCAGGGTGGGGGCGCAGGCGCAAGCCCAGCATTTT | TRBJ1-5 | 14 | NA | TRBV2 | NA
CASSPYGGGYNEQFF | TGTGCCAGCAGTCCCTACGGGGGAGGCTACAATGAGCAGTTCTTC | TRBJ2-1 | 15 | NA | TRBV28 | NA
CASSPDGTSNTEAFF | TGTGCCAGCAGCCCTGACGGGACATCGAACACTGAAGCTTTCTTT | TRBJ1-1 | 15 | NA | TRBV3-1/TRBV3-2 | NA
CATRNRGREGTEAFF | TGTGCCACGCGGAACAGGGGGCGTGAGGGCACTGAAGCTTTCTTT | TRBJ1-1 | 15 | NA | TRBV27 | TRBD1
CASSPHSGAGQFF | TGTGCCAGCAGCCCCCATAGCGGGGCAGGCCAGTTCTTC | TRBJ2-1 | 13 | NA | TRBV7-3 | TRBD2
CARQVTREAFF | TGTGCCCGCCAGGTAACCCGTGAAGCTTTCTTT | TRBJ1-1 | 11 | NA | TRBV6-6 | NA